The 7 T cell receptor beta chains below all came from one sample that was sequenced in a study of blood T cell repertoires in COVID-19. TCRdb's copy holds only in-frame clones and misses some; the assay was immunoSEQ multiplex PCR. The table shows approximately 260,000 clones, with 85% to 90% occurring only once. Sequences were obtained from peripheral blood. Source of these receptors: a young man with active or convalescent COVID-19.

This rearrangement joins TRBV4-1 to TRBJ1-2; 7 nucleotides match TRBD1. With 3 bases clipped from V and 0 bases from J, the junction kept 10 bases outside the gene matches. The germline V gene has CDR1 MGHRA and CDR2 YSYEKL. The CDR3 has 17 amino acids. The CDR3 here is CASSHLQRGPANYGYTF. CDR3 DNA: TGCGCCAGCAGCCACTTACAAAGGGGGCCGGCTAACTATGGCTACACCTTC.

The CDR3 spells CASSRPTGTGDTIYF. CDR3 nucleotides: TGCGCCAGCAGTCGGCCGACAGGGACCGGGGACACCATATATTTT. This chain links TRBV5-1 with TRBJ1-3; 7 bases fit TRBD1. V shed 5 bases, J shed 8 bases, and the junction held 13 bases outside the gene matches. Germline loops: CDR1 SGHRS, CDR2 YFSETQ. This CDR3 comprises 15 residues.

This sequence joins TRBV28 and TRBJ2-6; tentatively, D is TRBD1 (5 bases). The germline V gene has CDR1 MDHEN and CDR2 SYDVKM. With 6 bases removed from V and 2 bases from J, the gap between germline ends came to 14 bases. CDR3 size: 16 residues. Here the CDR3 DNA reads TGTGCCAGCAGCTTTGTCAGGGAAGCTGGGGCCAACGTCCTGACTTTC. Protein: CASSFVREAGANVLTF.

This chain links TRBV19 with TRBJ1-4; possible D gene TRBD1, 6 bases. The V and J ends lost 3 bases and 8 bases respectively, with 16 bases between them. The CDR3 runs to 15 residues. In germline, CDR1 is LNHDA, CDR2 SQIVND (reference sequence). The CDR3 sequence is CASSMGQEGFEKLFF. CDR3 bases: TGTGCCAGTAGTATGGGACAAGAGGGCTTCGAAAAACTGTTTTTT.

The sample holds one count of this clone. V and J are TRBV7-9 and TRBJ2-6; 8 positions match TRBD1. Per the germline V gene, CDR1 is SEHNR and CDR2 is FQNEAQ (reference sequence). The CDR3 totals 18 residues. Trimming cost V 3 bases and J 0 bases; bases outside gene matches: 7. CDR3 sequence (DNA): TGTGCCAGCAGCTTCTTTACAGGGGGGAGCTCTGGGGCCAACGTCCTGACTTTC. Translated, it gives CASSFFTGGSSGANVLTF.

The rearrangement uses TRBV5-1 and TRBJ2-1; TRBD1 is a possible D gene (5 bases). This CDR3 has 13 amino acids. Looked up from germline, CDR1 is SGHRS and CDR2 is YFSETQ. Trimming stripped 0 bases from V and 6 bases from J, with 7 bases between. The CDR3 here is CASSLGRVNEQFF. The DNA for the CDR3 is TGCGCCAGCAGCTTGGGCAGGGTCAATGAGCAGTTCTTC.

The gene calls are TRBV11-2 and TRBJ2-3, with D unclear. The CDR3 has 14 residues. CDR1 is SGHAT, CDR2 FQNNGV, per germline. V lost 1 base and J 5 bases, leaving 10 bases between the germline ends. Here the CDR3 DNA reads TGTGCCAGCAGCTTAGGTGGAGCTAGAGATACGCAGTATTTT. This translates into CASSLGGARDTQYF.